This TCR beta chain was sequenced during a study of memory CD4+ T cells and cytomegalovirus serostatus. The repertoire was sequenced with immunoSEQ multiplex PCR; TCRdb's copy has only in-frame clones and lacks some. The sample lists 56,000 or so clones, around 80% occurring once. Single viable CD3+CD4+CD8-CD45RO+ cells were sorted as the memory CD4+ T cells. Serostatus was set by detecting CMV pp150, pp28, p38, p52 IgG. Positive selection with CD4 microbeads enriched total CD4+ T cells. This clone was recorded a few times. V was clipped by 0 bases and J by 0 bases; unmatched bases: 3. The germline CDR1 and CDR2 sequences are SGHRS and YFSETQ. The CDR3 extends over 16 amino acids.

This sequence originates from an adult in good health and CMV-seronegative. Some clones in this sample may be carry-over from other donors' samples. This rearrangement joins TRBV5-1 to TRBJ2-3, with 8 positions matching TRBD1. Specimen: memory CD4+ T cells from blood. CDR3 nucleotides: TGCGCCAGCAGCTTGGCAGGGGGCTCTAGCACAGATACGCAGTATTTT. Translated, it gives CASSLAGGSSTDTQYF.